This T cell receptor beta chain was found in a study of CD8+CD57+ T cells in acquired aplastic anemia (dated by TCRdb to between 2017 and 2018). Study-wide context: Extracted DNA from sorted CD4+ and CD8+ cells averaged approximately 3 ug, ranging from roughly 0.2 to 30 ug. CD8+CD57+ expansion was defined as a frequency above the mean frequency observed in healthy subjects.

The patients picked for sequencing were ones in whom flow cytometry had shown an expansion of CD8+CD57+ cells. All patients had severe acquired aplastic anemia diagnosed by International Study of Aplastic Anemia and Agranulocytosis and Camitta criteria. No patient had received any therapy when blood was sampled. TCR repertoires of sorted CD4+ and CD8+ blood T cells from severe aplastic anemia patients and healthy subjects were deep-sequenced in the study. Patients were enrolled under clinicaltrials.gov protocols 00001620, 01623167, 00001397, 00071045, 00081523 and 00961064 in the USA. Ficoll-Paque density gradient centrifugation was used to isolate peripheral blood mononuclear cells. Before DNA extraction, CD4+ and CD8+ T cells were sorted with FACS or magnetic beads. What the study reported, not specific to this receptor: No significant difference in CD8+ Simpson's diversity was found between patients and healthy controls (P=0.060). Roughly 31 CD8+ CDR3 sequences were shared between patients and controls but appeared highly expressed in patients and within their immunodominant clones.

The junction shows trimming of 10 bases on V and 4 bases on J, plus 13 bases between the germline ends. The germline V gene (reference sequence) supplies CDR1 LNHDA and CDR2 SQIVND. The CDR3 covers 13 residues, taking in both the cysteine and the phenylalanine. Solely the CDR3 DNA is kept, with 39 bases framed from the first base. This clonotype was seen repeatedly, ten times or more. Its antigen remains undetermined. No much larger clonotype is one base removed from it; base qualities were not supplied. Genomic DNA served as template for TCR beta VDJ combination and CDR3 sequence profiling. An Illumina HiSeq 2000 was the platform used for TCR repertoire sequencing. From the authors' description of their analysis: TRBV/TRBJ rearrangement plots, CDR3 size and DJ length profiles, and Simpson's diversity index were used to evaluate the repertoires. The most abundant DNA sequence in the deep sequencing data was defined as the immunodominant clone. CDR3 amino acid sequences were screened for sharing across subjects and compared with published repertoires and the VDJdb database. In TCRdb, the public reads were trimmed at Q25 with fastp and aligned with MiXCR, with productive beta chains retained. Rows merge per CDR3 protein into single entries with the most common DNA and genes. TCRdb, rather than the study authors, made the V and J calls. Here the sample has about 180,000 distinct CDR3 sequences; roughly three fifths occur a single time. The leading ten clones occupy under 55% of the sample.

This TCR was sampled from a human donor with aplastic anemia. Material: sorted CD4+, CD8+, or CD8+CD57+ T cells (not recorded which) from PBMCs. This chain is built from TRBV19 and TRBJ1-4; no D segment can be confidently identified. The CDR3 is CATSQQINEKLFF. The nucleotide sequence is given as TGTGCCACCTCGCAACAGATTAATGAAAAACTGTTTTTT.